Shown below are 30 T cell receptor beta chains from a single sample sequenced in a study of beta chain features in type 1 diabetes. What was sequenced were expressed TCRB transcripts, since all of the isolated RNA had been reverse transcribed. The data were produced by immunoSEQ multiplex PCR, yet TCRdb's version contains in-frame clones alone and is incomplete. The sample records around 500,000 clones, approximately 30% being singletons. The sample comprised naive CD4+ T cells from blood. The receptors stem from a young man in good health.

The chain carries TRBV5-4 and TRBJ2-6, with D uncertain. The CDR3 consists of 14 residues. V dropped 2 bases and J dropped 0 bases, with 3 bases sitting between them. Germline CDR1 is SGHNT and CDR2 is YYREEE (reference sequence). Here the CDR3 DNA reads TGTGCCAGCAGCTTCTACTCTGGGGCCAACGTCCTGACTTTC. Translated, it gives CASSFYSGANVLTF.

As regards this clone: At the DNA level, this CDR3 is encoded by other sequences in the same sample as well. V usage is TRBV5-1 and J usage is TRBJ2-7; the match to TRBD2 covers 11 bases. This CDR3 is built from 15 residues. Germline-derived CDR1 and CDR2 are SGHRS and YFSETQ. Trimming took 2 bases from V and 0 from J; bases not matched to a gene: 1. The CDR3 loop is CASSLLAGASYEQYF. Written as DNA, the CDR3 is TGCGCCAGCAGCTTACTAGCGGGAGCCTCCTACGAGCAGTACTTC.

The gene calls are TRBV27 and TRBJ2-4; TRBD1 matches 7 bases. The J segment lost 0 bases and the V segment lost 0 bases, leaving 5 bases of the junction unmatched. Germline-derived CDR1 and CDR2 are MNHEY and SMNVEV (reference sequence). The CDR3 is 17 residues long. CDR3 residues: CASSLSRDSLAKNIQYF. CDR3 DNA: TGTGCCAGCAGTTTATCTCGGGACAGCCTAGCCAAAAACATTCAGTACTTC.

The chain recombines TRBV2 with TRBJ2-1, with no clear D. This CDR3 spans 14 amino acids. V lost 6 bases and J lost 5, with 14 bases in between. The germline CDR1 and CDR2 sequences are SNHLY and FYNNEI. The CDR3 reads CASRPSVVNNEQFF. DNA for the CDR3: TGTGCCAGCAGACCCTCCGTAGTGAACAATGAGCAGTTCTTC.

This chain links TRBV15 with TRBJ2-1; 8 bases match TRBD1. The CDR3 is 14 residues long. Trimming removed 6 bases from V and 4 bases from J; junction bases left unmatched: 5. The germline CDR1 and CDR2 sequences are LNHNV and YYDKDF (reference sequence). CDR3 region: CATRRQGIYNEQFF. The CDR3 nucleotides are TGTGCCACCAGGAGACAGGGGATTTACAATGAGCAGTTCTTC.

V usage is TRBV5-4 and J usage is TRBJ2-1; either TRBD1 or TRBD2 may supply D (5 bases each). V was cut by 5 bases and J by 0 bases, with 15 bases left in between. Germline lookup yields CDR1 SGHNT and CDR2 YYREEE (reference sequence). There are 16 residues in the CDR3. CDR3 nucleotide sequence: TGTGCCAGCAGTCCCAAGCGTGGGGGCTCCTACAATGAGCAGTTCTTC. This encodes CASSPKRGGSYNEQFF.

This clone was seen a handful of times. J is TRBJ2-7 and V is TRBV29-1; the D gene is possibly TRBD2 (6 bases). Looked up from germline, CDR1 is SQVTM and CDR2 is ANQGSEA. The V gene lost 5 bases and the J gene lost 1 base, with 9 bases spanning the gap. There are 12 residues in the CDR3. This CDR3 is CSVSEGSYEQYF. CDR3 in DNA: TGCAGCGTTTCGGAGGGTTCCTACGAGCAGTACTTC.

The CDR3: CASSPRRSSYNEQFF. DNA for the CDR3: TGTGCCAGCAGTCCGAGGCGGAGCTCCTACAATGAGCAGTTCTTC. The V gene is TRBV6-5, the J gene TRBJ2-1; D ambiguous. Germline values: CDR1 MNHEY, CDR2 SVGAGI. This CDR3 contains 15 residues. Trimming cost V 5 bases and J 0 bases, with 11 bases left between them.

The chain uses TRBV18 and TRBJ2-5; the D gene could be TRBD1 or TRBD2 (5 bases each). CDR3 length equals 14 residues. Germline-derived CDR1 and CDR2 are KGHSH and LQKENI. Trimming shortened V by 2 bases and J by 4 bases, and 11 bases separated the two germline ends. CDR3 residues: CASSPIGAGETQYF. In nucleotides, the CDR3 is TGTGCCAGCTCACCAATAGGGGCGGGAGAGACCCAGTACTTC.

The chain carries TRBV5-1 and TRBJ2-5, with no clear D. The CDR3 covers 13 residues. V was shortened by 0 bases and J by 5 bases, with 8 bases between the two germline ends. CDR1 is SGHRS, CDR2 YFSETQ, per germline. CDR3 sequence (DNA): TGCGCCAGCAGCTTGGAGGCGGCGGAGACCCAGTACTTC. Translation: CASSLEAAETQYF.

The chain carries TRBV7-6 and TRBJ2-7; D is possibly TRBD2 (6 bases). The CDR3 is 12 amino acids. Trimming took off 5 bases at V and 4 bases at J, with 9 bases between the two ends. Germline-derived CDR1 and CDR2 are SGHVS and FNYEAQ. The CDR3 reads CASSPGGYEQYF. The CDR3, as DNA: TGTGCCAGCAGCCCAGGAGGGTACGAGCAGTACTTC. Full variable domain (outside the CDR3, taken from reference TRBV7-6 and TRBJ2-7): GAGVSQSPRYKVTKRGQDVALRCDPISGHVSLYWYRQALGQGPEFLTYFNYEAQQDKSGLPNDRFSAERPEGSISTLTIQRTEQRDSAMYRCASSPGGYEQYFGPGTRLTVT.

This chain joins TRBV23-1 and TRBJ2-5; D perhaps matches TRBD2 (6 bases). TRBV23-1 is labeled an ORF, and its function is uncertain. Trimming removed 7 bases from V and 5 bases from J, with 11 bases in between. The CDR3 sequence is 12 residues long. CDR3: CASTSRGETQYF. CDR3 bases: TGCGCCAGCACGTCCCGGGGGGAGACCCAGTACTTC.

This clone came up once. This chain uses TRBV29-1 with TRBJ1-1; 10 nucleotides agree with TRBD1. J lost 0 bases, V lost 0 bases, and 4 bases had no gene match. CDR1 SQVTM and CDR2 ANQGSEA come from the germline V gene. This CDR3 is 16 amino acids long. DNA for the CDR3: TGCAGCGTTGAAGAGACAGGGGGCCGAATGAACACTGAAGCTTTCTTT. It is translated as CSVEETGGRMNTEAFF.

V is TRBV28 and J is TRBJ2-1; 8 bases match TRBD2. V lost 3 bases and J lost 0; bases outside the gene matches: 4. The CDR3 contains 16 residues. CDR1 and CDR2 (germline): MDHEN, SYDVKM. The CDR3 sequence is CASSFLAGGSYNEQFF. Written as DNA, the CDR3 is TGTGCCAGCAGTTTTTTGGCGGGGGGCTCCTACAATGAGCAGTTCTTC.

This clone came up a few times. The chain joins TRBV30 to TRBJ1-2; 9 nucleotides line up with TRBD1. The CDR3 sequence is 13 residues long. Germline-derived CDR1 and CDR2 are GTSNPN and SVGIG (reference sequence). J gave up 6 bases and V 2 bases, and 4 bases lay outside the gene matches. CDR3 nucleotides: TGTGCCTGGAGTATGGGGACAGGGAATGGCTACACCTTC. It encodes CAWSMGTGNGYTF.

This clone was counted only a few times. V is TRBV4-3 and J is TRBJ1-4; D might be TRBD1 (6 bases). Germline CDR1 is LGHNA and CDR2 is YSLEER. CDR3 length: 15 residues. Trimming removed 1 base at V and 0 bases at J, with 6 bases between. The CDR3 DNA follows: TGCGCCAGCAGCCAAGGACAGGCAACTAATGAAAAACTGTTTTTT. Residues: CASSQGQATNEKLFF.

This clone came up a few times. V usage is TRBV7-2 and J usage is TRBJ2-2; a weak D match, TRBD1 (6 bases). V was trimmed by 4 bases and J by 1 base, leaving 7 bases between them. In germline, CDR1 is SGHTA, CDR2 FQGNSA. The CDR3 spans 14 residues. CDR3 sequence (DNA): TGTGCCAGCAGCTCGGGACAGAACACCGGGGAGCTGTTTTTT. Translation gives CASSSGQNTGELFF.

V and J are TRBV25-1 and TRBJ1-2, with 8 bases fitting TRBD1. Germline loops: CDR1 MGHDK, CDR2 SYGVNS. The CDR3 contains 16 residues. V was pared by 4 bases and J by 4 bases, with 11 bases of the junction left unmatched. The CDR3 coding sequence is TGTGCCAGCAGTGGGGCCGGACAGGGTTCCGCCTATGGCTACACCTTC. Its protein product is CASSGAGQGSAYGYTF.

The V and J genes are TRBV25-1 and TRBJ1-1; possible D gene TRBD1, 5 bases. Trimming cost V 11 bases and J 0 bases, with 13 bases left between them. Germline V lookup: CDR1 MGHDK, CDR2 SYGVNS. The CDR3 loop spans 13 amino acids. The CDR3 sequence is CAASREMNTEAFF. The CDR3 coding sequence is TGTGCCGCGTCCAGGGAGATGAACACTGAAGCTTTCTTT.

A word on this clone: Other DNA sequences in the sample encode the same CDR3. The gene calls are TRBV30 and TRBJ2-6; D ambiguous. V gave up 0 bases and J gave up 4 bases, with 10 bases separating them. The CDR3 runs to 15 residues. Per the germline V gene, CDR1 is GTSNPN and CDR2 is SVGIG (reference sequence). CDR3 sequence: CAWSVFQAGANVLTF. The CDR3 region has the DNA TGTGCCTGGAGTGTATTTCAGGCGGGGGCCAACGTCCTGACTTTC.

This clone turned up a few times. The rearrangement joins TRBV19 to TRBJ2-1; 11 nucleotides match TRBD1. This CDR3 is built from 15 residues. Germline-derived CDR1 and CDR2 are LNHDA and SQIVND (reference sequence). V shed 7 bases and J 4 bases; nucleotides not matched to a gene: 6. CDR3 amino acids: CASISGQGAYNEQFF. CDR3 in DNA: TGTGCCAGTATTTCAGGACAGGGGGCGTACAATGAGCAGTTCTTC.

This clone was detected once. This chain connects TRBV4-3 to TRBJ1-4; 9 positions agree with TRBD1. J gave up 6 bases and V 3 bases, and 5 bases lay outside the gene matches. Germline loops: CDR1 LGHNA, CDR2 YSLEER. This CDR3 spans 15 amino acids. The CDR3 region is CASSQGQGSYEKLFF. The CDR3 DNA follows: TGCGCCAGCAGCCAGGGACAGGGCTCATATGAAAAACTGTTTTTT.

This chain links TRBV4-1 with TRBJ2-1, with D perhaps TRBD1 or TRBD2 (5 bases each). V lost 4 bases and J lost 5, with 15 bases in between. Germline V CDR1 and CDR2: MGHRA, YSYEKL. The CDR3 has 15 residues. CDR3: CASSLGVLGNNEQFF. CDR3 nucleotide sequence: TGCGCCAGCAGCCTGGGGGTACTCGGGAACAATGAGCAGTTCTTC.

The chain is built from TRBV6-1 and TRBJ2-5, with D possibly matching TRBD1 (5 bases). There are 13 residues in the CDR3. V was trimmed by 7 bases and J by 1 base, leaving 10 bases between them. Germline V CDR1 and CDR2: MNHNS, SASEGT. In DNA form, the CDR3 reads TGTGCCAGCACAAGGGGAATCCAAGAGACCCAGTACTTC. Encoded protein: CASTRGIQETQYF.

V gene TRBV5-1 combines with J gene TRBJ2-1; 13 bases are a match to TRBD2. Germline loops: CDR1 SGHRS, CDR2 YFSETQ. The CDR3 length is 16 residues. V was pared by 4 bases and J by 7 bases, with 8 bases of the junction left unmatched. The CDR3 loop reads CASSPGGLAGYNEQFF. The CDR3 DNA reads as TGCGCCAGCAGCCCGGGGGGACTAGCGGGATATAATGAGCAGTTCTTC. The whole variable domain, filled in from reference TRBV5-1 and TRBJ2-1, reads KAGVTQTPRYLIKTRGQQVTLSCSPISGHRSVSWYQQTPGQGLQFLFEYFSETQRNKGNFPGRFSGRQFSNSRSEMNVSTLELGDSALYLCASSPGGLAGYNEQFFGPGTRLTVL.

In regard to this clone: This CDR3 is also generated by other DNA sequences in the sample. The chain carries TRBV30 and TRBJ1-1; D remains unclear. The CDR3 runs to 11 residues. Trimming took 5 bases from V and 3 from J, leaving 7 bases between them. Germline V lookup: CDR1 GTSNPN, CDR2 SVGIG (reference sequence). The CDR3 coding sequence is TGTGCCTGGGGACGAGACACTGAAGCTTTCTTT. This sequence encodes CAWGRDTEAFF.

The chain joins TRBV7-3 to TRBJ2-1; tentatively, D is TRBD1 or TRBD2 (5 bases each). Germline V gene sequence: CDR1 SGHTA, CDR2 FQGTGA. V was trimmed by 8 bases and J by 6 bases, leaving 14 bases between them. The CDR3 has 13 amino acids. CDR3 in DNA: TGTGCCAGCTCGTCTAGAGGGACCAATGAGCAGTTCTTC. This codes for CASSSRGTNEQFF.

The rearrangement links TRBV5-1 to TRBJ2-7, with D possibly matching TRBD1 (6 bases). Trimming cost V 5 bases and J 6 bases, with 12 bases left between them. Germline values: CDR1 SGHRS, CDR2 YFSETQ. This CDR3 has 12 amino acids. CDR3 DNA sequence: TGCGCCAGCAGTCTACAGGGAAGCGAGCAGTACTTC. Protein product: CASSLQGSEQYF. The entire variable domain, with the rest obtained from reference TRBV5-1 and TRBJ2-7, is as follows: KAGVTQTPRYLIKTRGQQVTLSCSPISGHRSVSWYQQTPGQGLQFLFEYFSETQRNKGNFPGRFSGRQFSNSRSEMNVSTLELGDSALYLCASSLQGSEQYFGPGTRLTVT.

This clone was detected a few times. The chain couples TRBV6-6 to TRBJ2-7, with D maybe TRBD1 (6 bases). CDR3 length: 14 residues. Looked up from germline, CDR1 is MNHNY and CDR2 is SVGAGI (reference sequence). The V end was cut by 0 bases, the J end by 7 bases, with 13 bases between. Here the CDR3 DNA reads TGTGCCAGCAGTTACTCGACAGGCCGTGGGGAGCAGTACTTC. As protein: CASSYSTGRGEQYF.

V usage is TRBV6-5 and J usage is TRBJ1-5, with 7 nucleotides matching TRBD1. CDR1 and CDR2 (germline): MNHEY, SVGAGI. Losses at the gene ends were 0 bases for V and 2 bases for J; bases not matched to a gene: 1. This CDR3 comprises 15 residues. For the CDR3, the DNA is TGTGCCAGCAGTTACTCACAGGGGCGCAATCAGCCCCAGCATTTT. Translation: CASSYSQGRNQPQHF.